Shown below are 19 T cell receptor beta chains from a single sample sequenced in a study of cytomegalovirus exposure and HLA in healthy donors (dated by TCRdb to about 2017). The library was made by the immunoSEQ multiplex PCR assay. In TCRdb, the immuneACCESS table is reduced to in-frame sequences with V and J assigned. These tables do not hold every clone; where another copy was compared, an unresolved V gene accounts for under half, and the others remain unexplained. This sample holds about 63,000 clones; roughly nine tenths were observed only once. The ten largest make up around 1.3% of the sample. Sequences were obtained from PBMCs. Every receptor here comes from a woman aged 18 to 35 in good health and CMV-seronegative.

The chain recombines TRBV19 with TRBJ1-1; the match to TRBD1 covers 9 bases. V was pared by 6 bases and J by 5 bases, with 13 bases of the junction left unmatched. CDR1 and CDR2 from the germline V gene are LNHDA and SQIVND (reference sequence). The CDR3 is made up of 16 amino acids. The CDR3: CASRLSAGTGRTEAFF. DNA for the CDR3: TGTGCCAGTAGACTTTCGGCCGGGACAGGGAGGACTGAAGCTTTCTTT.

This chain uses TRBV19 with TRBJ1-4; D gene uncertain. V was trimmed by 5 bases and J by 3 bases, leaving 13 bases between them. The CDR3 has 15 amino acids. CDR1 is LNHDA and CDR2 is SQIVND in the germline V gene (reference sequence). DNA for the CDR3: TGTGCCAGTAGTGCCCGAGGGATTCCTAATGAAAAACTGTTTTTT. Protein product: CASSARGIPNEKLFF.

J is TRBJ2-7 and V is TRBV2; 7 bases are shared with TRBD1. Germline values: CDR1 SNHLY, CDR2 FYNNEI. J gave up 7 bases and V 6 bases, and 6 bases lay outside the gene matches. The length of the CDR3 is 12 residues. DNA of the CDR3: TGTGCCAGCAGAGACAGGGCGAGTGAGCAGTACTTC. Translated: CASRDRASEQYF.

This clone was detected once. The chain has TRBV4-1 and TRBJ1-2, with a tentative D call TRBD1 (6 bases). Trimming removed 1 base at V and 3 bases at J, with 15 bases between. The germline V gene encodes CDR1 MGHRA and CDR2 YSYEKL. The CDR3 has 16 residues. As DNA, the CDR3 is TGCGCCAGCAGCCAAGGAGGGGGGGGGTTGGACTATGGCTACACCTTC. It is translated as CASSQGGGGLDYGYTF.

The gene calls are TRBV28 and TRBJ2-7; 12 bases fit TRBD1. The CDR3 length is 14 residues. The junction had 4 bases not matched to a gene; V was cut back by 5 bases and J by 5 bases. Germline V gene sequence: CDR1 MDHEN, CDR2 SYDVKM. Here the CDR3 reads CASSTGTGGHEQYF. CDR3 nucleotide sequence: TGTGCCAGCAGTACTGGGACAGGGGGCCACGAGCAGTACTTC.

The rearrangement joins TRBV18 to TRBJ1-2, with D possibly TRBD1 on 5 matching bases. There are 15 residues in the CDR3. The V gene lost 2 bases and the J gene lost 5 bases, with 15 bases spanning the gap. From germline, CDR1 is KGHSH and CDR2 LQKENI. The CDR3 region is CASSPTPDRRYGYTF. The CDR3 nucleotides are TGTGCCAGCTCACCAACACCTGACAGAAGATATGGCTACACCTTC. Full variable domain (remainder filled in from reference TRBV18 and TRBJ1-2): NAGVMQNPRHLVRRRGQEARLRCSPMKGHSHVYWYRQLPEEGLKFMVYLQKENIIDESGMPKERFSAEFPKEGPSILRIQQVVRGDSAAYFCASSPTPDRRYGYTFGSGTRLTVV.

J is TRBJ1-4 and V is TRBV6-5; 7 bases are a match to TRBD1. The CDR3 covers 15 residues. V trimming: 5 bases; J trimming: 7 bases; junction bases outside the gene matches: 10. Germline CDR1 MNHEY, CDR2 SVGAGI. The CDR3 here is CASSPYGTDAEKLFF. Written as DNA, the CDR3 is TGTGCCAGCAGTCCCTACGGGACAGATGCTGAAAAACTGTTTTTT.

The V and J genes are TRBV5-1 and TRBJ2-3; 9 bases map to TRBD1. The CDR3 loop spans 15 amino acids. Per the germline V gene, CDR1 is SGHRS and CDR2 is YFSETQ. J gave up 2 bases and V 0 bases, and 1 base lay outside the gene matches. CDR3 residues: CASSLGDRATDTQYF. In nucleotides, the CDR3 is TGCGCCAGCAGCTTGGGGGACAGGGCCACAGATACGCAGTATTTT.

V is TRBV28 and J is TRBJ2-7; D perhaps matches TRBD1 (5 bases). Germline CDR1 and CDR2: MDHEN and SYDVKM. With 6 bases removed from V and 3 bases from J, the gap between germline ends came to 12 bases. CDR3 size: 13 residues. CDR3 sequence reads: CASRTAGLYEQYF. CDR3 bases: TGTGCCAGCAGGACAGCAGGGCTCTACGAGCAGTACTTC.

CDR3 loop: CATSRGLAGGTPQYF. Here the CDR3 DNA reads TGTGCCACCAGCAGAGGGCTAGCGGGAGGAACTCCGCAGTATTTT. J is TRBJ2-3 and V is TRBV15; 11 bases are a match to TRBD2. Trimming cost V 1 base and J 10 bases; bases outside gene matches: 7. The length of the CDR3 is 15 residues. CDR1 and CDR2 (germline): LNHNV, YYDKDF (reference sequence).

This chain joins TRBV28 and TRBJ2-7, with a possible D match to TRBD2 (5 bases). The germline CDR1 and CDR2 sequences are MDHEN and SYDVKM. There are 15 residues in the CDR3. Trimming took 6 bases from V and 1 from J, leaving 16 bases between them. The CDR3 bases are TGTGCCAGCAGCCTACGGGGAATAGAGTCCTACGAGCAGTACTTC. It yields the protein CASSLRGIESYEQYF.

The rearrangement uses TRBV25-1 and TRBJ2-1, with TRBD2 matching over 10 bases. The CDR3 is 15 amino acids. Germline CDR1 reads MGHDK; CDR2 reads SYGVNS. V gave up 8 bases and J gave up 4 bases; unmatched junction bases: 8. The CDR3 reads CASSLAGASYNEQFF. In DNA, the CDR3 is TGTGCCAGCTCCCTAGCGGGAGCCTCTTACAATGAGCAGTTCTTC.

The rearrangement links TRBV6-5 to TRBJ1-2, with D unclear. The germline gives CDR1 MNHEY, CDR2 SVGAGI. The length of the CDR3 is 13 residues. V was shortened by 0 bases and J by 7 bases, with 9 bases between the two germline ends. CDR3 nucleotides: TGTGCCAGCAGTTACTCGTCTCAGCGTGGCTACACCTTC. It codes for CASSYSSQRGYTF.

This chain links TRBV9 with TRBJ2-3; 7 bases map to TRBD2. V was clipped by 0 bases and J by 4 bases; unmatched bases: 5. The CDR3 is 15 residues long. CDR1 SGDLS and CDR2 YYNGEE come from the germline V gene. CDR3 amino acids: CASSVAAGDPDTQYF. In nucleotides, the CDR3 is TGTGCCAGCAGCGTAGCGGCGGGGGACCCAGATACGCAGTATTTT.

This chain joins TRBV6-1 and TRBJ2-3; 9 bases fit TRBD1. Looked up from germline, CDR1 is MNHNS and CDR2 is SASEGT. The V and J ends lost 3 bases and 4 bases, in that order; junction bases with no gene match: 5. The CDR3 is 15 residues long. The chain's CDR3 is CASSDRTGAPDTQYF. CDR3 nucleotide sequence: TGTGCCAGCAGTGACAGGACAGGGGCTCCAGATACGCAGTATTTT.

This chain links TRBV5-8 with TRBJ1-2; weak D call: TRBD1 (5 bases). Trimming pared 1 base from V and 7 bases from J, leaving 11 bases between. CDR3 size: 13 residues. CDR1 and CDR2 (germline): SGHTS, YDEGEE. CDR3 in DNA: TGTGCCAGCAGCTTGAGCAGGGTGGGTGGCTACACCTTC. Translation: CASSLSRVGGYTF.

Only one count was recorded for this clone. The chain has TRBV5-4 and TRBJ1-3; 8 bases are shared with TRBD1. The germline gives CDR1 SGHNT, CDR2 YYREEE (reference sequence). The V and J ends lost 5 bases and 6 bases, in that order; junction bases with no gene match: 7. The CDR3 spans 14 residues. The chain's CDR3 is CASSRPGQENTIYF. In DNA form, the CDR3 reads TGTGCCAGCAGTCGACCGGGACAGGAAAACACCATATATTTT.

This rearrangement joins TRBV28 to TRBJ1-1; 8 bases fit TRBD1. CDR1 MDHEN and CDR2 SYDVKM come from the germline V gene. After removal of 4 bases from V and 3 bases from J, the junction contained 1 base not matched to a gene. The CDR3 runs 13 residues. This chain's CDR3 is CASSYRGDTEAFF. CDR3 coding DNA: TGTGCCAGCAGTTACAGGGGGGACACTGAAGCTTTCTTT.

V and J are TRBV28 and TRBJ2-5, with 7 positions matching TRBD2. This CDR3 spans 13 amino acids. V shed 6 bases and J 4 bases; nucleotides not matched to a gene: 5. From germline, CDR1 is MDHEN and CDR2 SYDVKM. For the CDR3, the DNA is TGTGCCAGCAGAGGACTAGGGGTAGAGACCCAGTACTTC. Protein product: CASRGLGVETQYF.